This T cell receptor beta chain appears in the sequencing data of a study of blood T cell repertoires in COVID-19 (dated by TCRdb to about 2020). Regarding the complete study: Samples covering the acute and convalescent phases of COVID-19 were provided by collaborators in the United States, Italy and Spain. Where available, HLA class I and class II types were obtained from metadata supplied by the sample provider rather than from assay-based typing. The repertoires were made available in a free public database intended to serve as a resource for research on the immune response to SARS-CoV-2. The samples were drawn from two sources: the first 160 participants of the ongoing ImmuneRACE study, and 1,000 to 1,500 subjects contributed by 6 global collaborators. The sample metadata nearly always contained a de-identified subject ID, COVID-19 status, age in years and sex. The material from the prospective study consisted of cDNA or gDNA derived from T cells, B-cell-depleted T cells, or PBMCs. Subjects who had been exposed to COVID-19, were actively infected with it, or had recovered from it provided the deeply sampled blood TCRbeta repertoires that made up the dataset.

Collaborating institutions collected whole blood in K2EDTA tubes following their own protocols. Collaborator samples were shipped for TCRbeta analysis as frozen whole blood, isolated PBMCs, or DNA extracted from either sample type. The germline V gene (reference sequence) provides CDR1 LNHNV and CDR2 YYDKDF. Trimming at the junction amounts to 0 bases on V and 5 bases on J, and the germline ends lie 7 bases apart. The CDR3 contains 13 residues, cysteine and phenylalanine counted. Only the CDR3 region is kept as DNA, spanning 39 bases read in frame from base 1. TCRbeta CDR3 regions were amplified from genomic DNA using the immunoSEQ Assay, a bias-controlled multiplex PCR. The paper's processing steps were these. The number of nucleated cells in each sample was estimated by amplification of reference gene primers within the assay. To quantify the absolute abundance of each unique TCRbeta CDR3 rearrangement, sequence reads were collapsed and filtered. Productive Simpson clonality was computed per sample as the square root of Simpson's diversity index over productive rearrangements. What TCRdb holds here is the immuneACCESS table cut down to in-frame rearrangements. Part of the clones is not present; checked against another copy, under half of the missing clones reflect an unresolved V gene, and the others are unexplained. Clone size and the V and J calls come from that table; the DNA yielded D and trimming. Recorded for this sample are around 130,000 clones; 80% to 90% of them occurred a single time. 9% to 13% of the sample lies in the top ten.

Overall results and qualifications from the work: The quantity of clinical and demographic metadata differed by source and by participant and was supplied without curation.

Of note for this clone: The clone's antigen remains unknown. No qualities accompany the bases; no much larger clone lies one base away.

The sequence came from a human donor in a cohort sampled during active COVID-19. The chain links TRBV15 with TRBJ1-2; the D gene identity is not certain. Sequencing was done on a sample of peripheral blood. The nucleotide sequence is given as TGTGCCACCAGCAGAGATTCCCAGTATGGCTACACCTTC. Translation gives CATSRDSQYGYTF.